The next 29 T cell receptor beta chains were all read from a single sample in a study of metastatic and nonmetastatic thyroid tumors. Every patient underwent thyroid surgery untreated. TCRdb re-called the PCR reads via MiXCR. The table records roughly 40,000 clones, about 15% of them present only once. Sequencing used tumor tissue. The receptors derive from a female donor with papillary thyroid cancer or a benign thyroid nodule (not recorded which). Some clones in this sample may be carry-over from other donors' samples.

Details on this clone: A single base separates this from a much larger clone, so it may be a read error. The chain recombines TRBV7-6 with TRBJ2-2, with unresolved D. The ends were cut back, 0 bases at V and 7 bases at J, with 6 bases in the middle. Germline V gives CDR1 SGHVS, CDR2 FNYEAQ. The CDR3 sequence is 13 residues long. CDR3 amino acids: CASSLAQVGELFF. As DNA, the CDR3 is TGTGCCAGCAGCTTAGCGCAAGTCGGGGAGCTGTTTTTT.

By sample share, this clone is medium-sized. The V call is TRBV7-9, the J call TRBJ2-1, with 8 nucleotides matching TRBD2. V was clipped by 2 bases and J by 1 base; unmatched bases: 4. Germline V CDR1 and CDR2: SEHNR, FQNEAQ (reference sequence). The CDR3 consists of 16 residues. CDR3 DNA: TGTGCCAGCAGCTTAACTCGCGGGGGGTCCTACAATGAGCAGTTCTTC. Protein sequence: CASSLTRGGSYNEQFF.

This clone has a count of ten or more. V is TRBV6-1 and J is TRBJ2-1, with 11 bases fitting TRBD2. Germline loops: CDR1 MNHNS, CDR2 SASEGT. Trimming took 4 bases from V and 3 from J; bases not matched to a gene: 14. CDR3 length: 19 amino acids. The DNA of the CDR3 is TGTGCCAGCAGTGGGTCCAGGGCTAGCGGGAGGTCCTTCTACAATGAGCAGTTCTTC. The encoded protein is CASSGSRASGRSFYNEQFF.

This clone was detected many times. The CDR3 DNA follows: TGCAGTGCCCAGGGACGTCAGGCCCCAAATTCACCCCTCCACTTT. As protein: CSAQGRQAPNSPLHF. V usage is TRBV20-1 and J usage is TRBJ1-6; tentatively, D is TRBD1 (5 bases). The V end lost 6 bases, the J end lost 7 bases, and 19 bases lay between the germline ends. The CDR3 has 15 residues. Germline-derived CDR1 and CDR2 are DFQATT and SNEGSKA (reference sequence).

With respect to this clone: This may be a read error: a much more frequent sequence differs by one nucleotide. J is TRBJ2-5 and V is TRBV9; possible D gene TRBD2, 6 bases. The CDR3 has 15 amino acids. CDR1 and CDR2 (germline): SGDLS, YYNGEE. The chain's CDR3 is CVSSVDPGVRETQYF. CDR3 DNA: TGTGTCAGCAGCGTAGACCCGGGAGTGCGAGAGACCCAGTACTTC.

This clone was observed at least ten times. V usage is TRBV12-3 or TRBV12-4 and J usage is TRBJ1-2; 7 bases are a match to TRBD1. CDR3 length: 13 residues. Unmatched junction bases numbered 4, after V lost 5 bases and J lost 4 bases. CDR3 in DNA: TGTGCCAGCAGTCAGGGGGGGGTCTATGGCTACACCTTC. Its translation is CASSQGGVYGYTF.

This clone was seen ten or more times. A junction end diverges from the germline sequence, so it may reflect a read error. Other DNA sequences in this sample translate to the same CDR3. The chain combines TRBV20-1 with TRBJ1-1; D uncertain. The CDR3 is made up of 12 amino acids. Germline CDR1 DFQATT, CDR2 SNEGSKA (reference sequence). CDR3 in amino acids: CSASNSDTEAFF. The CDR3 nucleotides are TGCAGTGCTAGTAACAGCGACACTGAGGCTTTCTTT.

The rearrangement joins TRBV7-2 to TRBJ2-7; 10 bases align to TRBD2. Germline V gene data show CDR1 as SGHTA and CDR2 as FQGNSA. Unmatched junction bases numbered 3, after V lost 0 bases and J lost 1 base. The CDR3 is 16 amino acids. As DNA, the CDR3 is TGTGCCAGCAGCTTAGCCGGGACTAGCGCTTCCTACGAGCAGTACTTC. This translates into CASSLAGTSASYEQYF.

This clone was found a few times. The CDR3 carries no conserved terminal phenylalanine or tryptophan, so it likely arises from a read error. V and J are TRBV2 and TRBJ1-2; D gene uncertain. Germline V gene data show CDR1 as SNHLY and CDR2 as FYNNEI. The V gene lost 7 bases and the J gene lost 1 base, with 10 bases spanning the gap. CDR3 size: 13 residues. CDR3 sequence reads: CASNWDLNYGYTL. CDR3 sequence (DNA): TGTGCCAGCAACTGGGATCTTAACTATGGCTACACCCTC.

In this sample, this clone turned up many times. The chain uses TRBV30 and TRBJ2-3, with D maybe TRBD1 (6 bases). V was pared by 5 bases and J by 0 bases, with 12 bases between. Germline V gives CDR1 GTSNPN, CDR2 SVGIG (reference sequence). CDR3 length: 14 amino acids. The chain's CDR3 is CAWGLGASTDTQYF. The CDR3 DNA is TGTGCCTGGGGATTGGGGGCTAGCACAGATACGCAGTATTTT.

This sequence joins TRBV7-8 and TRBJ1-1; D remains ambiguous. The CDR3 contains 14 residues. Per the germline V gene, CDR1 is SGHVS and CDR2 is FQNEAQ. Trimming removed 5 bases from V and 6 bases from J, with 16 bases in between. Here the CDR3 DNA reads TGTGCCAGCAGCCCTATGAGACGGATCTCTGAAGCTTTCTTT. Protein sequence: CASSPMRRISEAFF. Full variable domain (rest looked up from reference TRBV7-8 and TRBJ1-1): GAGVSQSPRYKVAKRGQDVALRCDPISGHVSLFWYQQALGQGPEFLTYFQNEAQLDKSGLPSDRFFAERPEGSVSTLKIQRTQQEDSAVYLCASSPMRRISEAFFGQGTRLTVV.

This sequence joins TRBV20-1 and TRBJ2-7; TRBD1 is a possible D gene (6 bases). The CDR3 is made up of 11 amino acids. The V end lost 0 bases, the J end lost 6 bases, and 6 bases lay between the germline ends. Per germline, CDR1 DFQATT and CDR2 SNEGSKA (reference sequence). This chain's CDR3 is CSARDRGEQYF. Written as DNA, the CDR3 is TGCAGTGCTAGAGACAGGGGCGAGCAGTACTTC.

This clone was seen repeatedly, ten times or more. This chain links TRBV7-3 with TRBJ2-1, with 14 positions matching TRBD2. Unmatched junction bases numbered 4, after V lost 0 bases and J lost 9 bases. The V gene's germline CDR1 is SGHTA and CDR2 FQGTGA. The CDR3 totals 16 residues. CDR3 in amino acids: CASSLTGLAGVSEQFF. CDR3 DNA sequence: TGTGCCAGCAGCTTAACGGGACTAGCGGGAGTCAGTGAGCAGTTCTTC.

The table lists this clone with a few counts. The chain carries TRBV11-2 and TRBJ2-4; TRBD2 agrees at 9 bases. Germline CDR1 reads SGHAT; CDR2 reads FQNNGV. This CDR3 has 18 amino acids. Trimming cost V 0 bases and J 3 bases; bases outside gene matches: 9. CDR3: CASSLDFGREGNKNIQYF. DNA of the CDR3: TGTGCCAGCAGCTTAGACTTTGGGCGGGAGGGTAACAAAAACATTCAGTACTTC.

A few counts support this clone. The CDR3 reads CASSNLGYTEAFF. In nucleotides, the CDR3 is TGTGCCAGTAGTAACTTAGGCTACACTGAAGCTTTCTTT. V gene TRBV19 combines with J gene TRBJ1-1; no firm D call. Germline V gene lookup returns CDR1 LNHDA and CDR2 SQIVND (reference sequence). This CDR3 is built from 13 residues. Trimming shortened V by 4 bases and J by 3 bases, and 9 bases separated the two germline ends.

In its sample, this clone was seen a few times. Given a much more abundant clone one base away, this may be a read error. The rearrangement links TRBV5-1 to TRBJ2-3; D possibly uses TRBD1 or TRBD2 (5 bases each). CDR1 SGHRS and CDR2 YFSETQ come from the germline V gene. The CDR3 has 16 amino acids. V lost 0 bases to trimming and J lost 1 base, with 12 bases between them. The CDR3 protein is CASSLGGRPGTDTQYF. The CDR3 nucleotides read TGCGCCAGCAGCTTGGGGGGACGGCCGGGCACAGATACGCAGTATTTT.

At least ten counts were recorded for this clone. The chain carries TRBV2 and TRBJ2-3; 7 bases align to TRBD2. Germline assignment: CDR1 SNHLY and CDR2 FYNNEI. There are 14 residues in the CDR3. V trimming: 5 bases; J trimming: 0 bases; junction bases outside the gene matches: 2. CDR3 nucleotide sequence: TGTGCCAGCAGTCCGGGAGGAAGCACAGATACGCAGTATTTT. Translating gives CASSPGGSTDTQYF.

V gene TRBV4-3 combines with J gene TRBJ2-7; D might be TRBD2 (5 bases). Germline V gene data show CDR1 as LGHNA and CDR2 as YSLEER. The ends were cut back, 3 bases at V and 0 bases at J, with 9 bases in the middle. The CDR3 runs to 14 residues. In DNA, the CDR3 is TGCGCCAGCAGCCAGTGGGAGAGCTCCTACGAGCAGTACTTC. It is translated as CASSQWESSYEQYF.

This clone was detected ten times or more. This chain links TRBV7-9 with TRBJ2-7; D remains ambiguous. The CDR3 extends over 11 amino acids. Trimming stripped 4 bases from V and 4 bases from J, with 5 bases between. Germline CDR1 is SEHNR and CDR2 is FQNEAQ (reference sequence). The CDR3 DNA follows: TGTGCCAGCAGCTCCCTTTACGAGCAGTACTTC. Protein: CASSSLYEQYF. The variable domain in full, with the rest retrieved from reference TRBV7-9 and TRBJ2-7, is DTGVSQNPRHKITKRGQNVTFRCDPISEHNRLYWYRQTLGQGPEFLTYFQNEAQLEKSRLLSDRFSAERPKGSFSTLEIQRTEQGDSAMYLCASSSLYEQYFGPGTRLTVT.

This clone was seen more than once but under ten times. Being one base from a much bigger clone, this may be a read error. This chain uses TRBV24-1 with TRBJ2-2; D unresolved. Germline-derived CDR1 and CDR2 are KGHDR and SFDVKD. V shed 3 bases and J shed 7 bases, with 8 bases lying between them. This CDR3 region has 13 residues. The CDR3 loop is CATSDSGYGELFF. The CDR3 DNA sequence: TGTGCCACCAGTGATAGTGGCTACGGGGAGCTGTTTTTT.

This clone was seen repeatedly, ten times or more. The J gene is TRBJ2-3, the V gene TRBV19; no definite D call. V was pared by 7 bases and J by 2 bases, with 25 bases between. Germline V gene lookup returns CDR1 LNHDA and CDR2 SQIVND (reference sequence). The CDR3 has 18 residues. The CDR3 nucleotides are TGTGCCAGTAAAGTAAGTCGTAGTGGCGTATCGGCCACAGATACGCAGTATTTT. The encoded protein is CASKVSRSGVSATDTQYF.

This clone has ten or more counts. This chain links TRBV29-1 with TRBJ1-2; no clear D. The germline V gene has CDR1 SQVTM and CDR2 ANQGSEA. This CDR3 comprises 13 residues. V dropped 2 bases and J dropped 7 bases, with 14 bases sitting between them. The CDR3: CSVETLSPSGYTF. CDR3 DNA: TGCAGCGTTGAAACCCTTAGCCCGAGTGGCTACACCTTC. Combining the CDR3 with reference TRBV29-1 and TRBJ1-2 gives the whole variable domain SAVISQKPSRDICQRGTSLTIQCQVDSQVTMMFWYRQQPGQSLTLIATANQGSEATYESGFVIDKFPISRPNLTFSTLTVSNMSPEDSSIYLCSVETLSPSGYTFGSGTRLTVV.

This clone appeared a single time. The chain carries TRBV11-2 and TRBJ1-5, with a weak D call TRBD1 (5 bases). This CDR3 comprises 16 residues. The V end lost 1 base, the J end lost 3 bases, and 13 bases lay between the germline ends. CDR1 SGHAT and CDR2 FQNNGV come from the germline V gene. CDR3 bases: TGTGCCAGCAGCTTAGTTGGGGGACGGATCAATCAGCCCCAGCATTTT. Amino acid sequence: CASSLVGGRINQPQHF.

This clone was found many times. The V gene is TRBV6-4, the J gene TRBJ2-4; 11 bases agree with TRBD2. Unmatched junction bases numbered 6, after V lost 0 bases and J lost 5 bases. The CDR3 spans 17 residues. CDR1 and CDR2 (germline): MRHNA, SNTAGT. In DNA, the CDR3 is TGTGCCAGCAGTGACTCTAGCGGGAGGGATTTCCAAAACATTCAGTACTTC. Translated: CASSDSSGRDFQNIQYF.

This clone occurred a few times. An end of the junction differs from the germline gene, which may be a read error. This chain uses TRBV6-2 or TRBV6-3 with TRBJ1-5; D might be TRBD1 (5 bases). Germline-derived CDR1 and CDR2 are MNHEY and SVGEGT. The CDR3 consists of 15 residues. CDR3 in amino acids: CASSPTDIWSQPQRF. In DNA form, the CDR3 reads TGTGCCAGCAGCCCAACGGACATATGGAGTCAGCCCCAGCGTTTT.

The table lists this clone with many counts. This rearrangement joins TRBV6-1 to TRBJ2-1; 9 bases are shared with TRBD1. Trimming removed 5 bases from V and 7 bases from J; junction bases left unmatched: 6. The CDR3 length is 14 residues. CDR1 is MNHNS, CDR2 SASEGT, per germline. CDR3 nucleotide sequence: TGTGCCAGCAGTAAGCCCGGGACAGGGAATGAGCAGTTCTTC. Protein product: CASSKPGTGNEQFF.

This clone was detected ten times or more. This chain links TRBV10-2 with TRBJ2-5; the match to TRBD2 covers 7 bases. This CDR3 contains 18 residues. The germline V gene encodes CDR1 WSHSY and CDR2 SAAADI. V lost 3 bases, J lost 5 bases, and 18 bases stayed unmatched. The CDR3 spells CASSEFRAGVGAEETQYF. The CDR3 nucleotides read TGCGCCAGCAGTGAATTTAGGGCGGGAGTAGGTGCGGAGGAGACCCAGTACTTC.

Worth noting for this clone: A read error may be the cause here, since a much bigger clone is one base away. This chain joins TRBV6-1 and TRBJ2-5; maybe TRBD2 (5 bases). The germline V gene encodes CDR1 MNHNS and CDR2 SASEGT. The CDR3 contains 19 residues. CDR3 protein: CASSDHPPRARKRQETQHF. The CDR3 region has the DNA TGTGCCAGCAGTGATCACCCGCCGAGGGCCCGAAAACGCCAAGAGACCCAGCACTTC.

At least ten counts were recorded for this clone. This may stem from a read error, because a much larger clone lies one nucleotide away. This chain connects TRBV7-2 to TRBJ2-2; TRBD2 matches at 10 bases. Germline lookup yields CDR1 SGHTA and CDR2 FQGNSA. This CDR3 contains 17 residues. The CDR3 loop is CASSLSYASGSGGELSF. The CDR3, as DNA: TGTGCCAGCAGCTTATCGTATGCTAGCGGGAGCGGCGGGGAGCTGTCTTTT.